This entry concerns a single T cell receptor beta chain. Per the original methods: It was from reference gene primer amplification that nucleated cell counts were estimated. TCRdb's table, derived via immunoSEQ multiplex PCR, lists solely in-frame clones and lacks some. Clone size and V and J calls were adopted from that table, with D and trimming inferred from the DNA. The table has about 120,000 clones, roughly nine tenths seen once; the top ten hold approximately 8.7%. These data originate in a study of blood T cell repertoires in COVID-19. Study overall: Acute and convalescent COVID-19 samples came from the United States, Italy and Spain.

CDR3 length: 16 amino acids. The V segment lost 1 base and the J segment 5 bases; nucleotides outside the gene matches: 7. Germline CDR1 is SGHVS and CDR2 is FNYEAQ. V usage is TRBV7-6 and J usage is TRBJ2-3; 9 bases map to TRBD2. The sequencing sample was made of peripheral blood. The origin of this receptor is a man between 65 and 85 years old who had recovered from COVID-19. CDR3 nucleotides: TGTGCCAGCAGCTTAGGGGGCGGGAGGGCCTTAGATACGCAGTATTTT. Protein product: CASSLGGGRALDTQYF. Full variable domain (rest looked up from reference TRBV7-6 and TRBJ2-3): GAGVSQSPRYKVTKRGQDVALRCDPISGHVSLYWYRQALGQGPEFLTYFNYEAQQDKSGLPNDRFSAERPEGSISTLTIQRTEQRDSAMYRCASSLGGGRALDTQYFGPGTRLTVL.